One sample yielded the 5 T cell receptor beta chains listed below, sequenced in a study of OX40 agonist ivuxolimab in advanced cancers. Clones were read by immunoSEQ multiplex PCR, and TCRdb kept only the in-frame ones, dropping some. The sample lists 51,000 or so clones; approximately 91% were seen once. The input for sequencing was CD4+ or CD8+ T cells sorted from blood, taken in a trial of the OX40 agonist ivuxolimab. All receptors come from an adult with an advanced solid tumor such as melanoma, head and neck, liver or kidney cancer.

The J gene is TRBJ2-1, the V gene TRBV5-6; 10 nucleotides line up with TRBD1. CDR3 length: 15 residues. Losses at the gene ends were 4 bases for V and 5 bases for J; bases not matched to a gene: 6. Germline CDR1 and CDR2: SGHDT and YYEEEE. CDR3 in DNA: TGTGCCAGCAGCGGGGACAGGGGACTAAACAATGAGCAGTTCTTC. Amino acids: CASSGDRGLNNEQFF.

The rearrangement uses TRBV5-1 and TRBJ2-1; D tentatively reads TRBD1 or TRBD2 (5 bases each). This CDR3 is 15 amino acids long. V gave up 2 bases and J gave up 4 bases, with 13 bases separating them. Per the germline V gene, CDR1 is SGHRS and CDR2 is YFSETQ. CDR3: CASSFHGDHYNEQFF. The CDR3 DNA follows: TGCGCCAGCAGCTTCCACGGGGACCATTACAATGAGCAGTTCTTC.

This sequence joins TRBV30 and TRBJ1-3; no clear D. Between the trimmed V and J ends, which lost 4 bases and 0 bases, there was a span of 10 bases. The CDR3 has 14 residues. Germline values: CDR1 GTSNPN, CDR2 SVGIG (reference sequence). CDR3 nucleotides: TGTGCCTGGATGTACGGGGTCTCTGGAAACACCATATATTTT. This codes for CAWMYGVSGNTIYF.

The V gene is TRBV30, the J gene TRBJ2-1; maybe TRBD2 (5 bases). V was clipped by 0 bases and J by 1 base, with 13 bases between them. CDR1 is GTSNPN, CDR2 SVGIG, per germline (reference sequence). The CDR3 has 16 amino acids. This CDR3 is CAWSVTGEISYNEQFF. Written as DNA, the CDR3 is TGTGCCTGGAGTGTAACCGGGGAGATATCCTACAATGAGCAGTTCTTC.

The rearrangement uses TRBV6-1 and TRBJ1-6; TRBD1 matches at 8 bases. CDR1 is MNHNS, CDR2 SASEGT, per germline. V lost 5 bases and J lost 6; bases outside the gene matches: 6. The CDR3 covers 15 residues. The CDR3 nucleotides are TGTGCCAGCAGTTTAGACAGGGGTCCTAATTCACCCCTCCACTTT. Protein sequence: CASSLDRGPNSPLHF.